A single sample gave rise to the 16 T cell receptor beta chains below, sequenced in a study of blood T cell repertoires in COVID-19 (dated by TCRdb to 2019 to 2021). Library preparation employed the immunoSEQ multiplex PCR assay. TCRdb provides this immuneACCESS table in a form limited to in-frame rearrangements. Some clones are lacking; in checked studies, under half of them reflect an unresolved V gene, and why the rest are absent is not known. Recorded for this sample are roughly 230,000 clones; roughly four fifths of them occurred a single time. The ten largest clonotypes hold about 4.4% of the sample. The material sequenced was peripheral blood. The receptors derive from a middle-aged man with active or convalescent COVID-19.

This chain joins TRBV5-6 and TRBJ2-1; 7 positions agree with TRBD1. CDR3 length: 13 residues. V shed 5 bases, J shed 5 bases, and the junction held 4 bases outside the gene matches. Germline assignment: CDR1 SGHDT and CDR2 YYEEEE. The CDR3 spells CASSWGQNNEQFF. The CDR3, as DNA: TGTGCCAGCAGTTGGGGACAGAACAATGAGCAGTTCTTC.

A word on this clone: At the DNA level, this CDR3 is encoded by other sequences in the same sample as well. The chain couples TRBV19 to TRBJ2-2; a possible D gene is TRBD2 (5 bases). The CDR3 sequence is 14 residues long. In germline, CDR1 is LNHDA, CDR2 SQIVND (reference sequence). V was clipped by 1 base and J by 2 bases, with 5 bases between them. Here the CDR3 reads CASSIGLNTGELFF. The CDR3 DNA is TGTGCCAGTAGTATAGGACTAAACACCGGGGAGCTGTTTTTT.

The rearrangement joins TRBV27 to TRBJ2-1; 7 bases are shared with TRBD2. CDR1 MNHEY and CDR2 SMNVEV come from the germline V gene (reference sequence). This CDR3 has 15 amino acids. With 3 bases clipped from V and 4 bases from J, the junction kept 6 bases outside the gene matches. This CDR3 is CASSFGLDRYNEQFF. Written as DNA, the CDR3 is TGTGCCAGCAGTTTCGGACTAGACCGATACAATGAGCAGTTCTTC.

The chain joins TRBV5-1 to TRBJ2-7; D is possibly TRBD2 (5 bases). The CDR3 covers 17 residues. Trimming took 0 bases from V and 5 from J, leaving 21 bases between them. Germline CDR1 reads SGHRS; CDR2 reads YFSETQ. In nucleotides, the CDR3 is TGCGCCAGCAGCTTGGCGAGACCGGGAAGGAGGATACACGAGCAGTACTTC. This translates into CASSLARPGRRIHEQYF.

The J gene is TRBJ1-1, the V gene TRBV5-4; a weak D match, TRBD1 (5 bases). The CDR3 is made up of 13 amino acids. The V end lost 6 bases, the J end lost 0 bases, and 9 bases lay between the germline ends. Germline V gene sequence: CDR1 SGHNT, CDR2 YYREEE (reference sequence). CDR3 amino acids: CASKGQVNTEAFF. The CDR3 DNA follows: TGTGCCAGCAAGGGGCAGGTGAACACTGAAGCTTTCTTT.

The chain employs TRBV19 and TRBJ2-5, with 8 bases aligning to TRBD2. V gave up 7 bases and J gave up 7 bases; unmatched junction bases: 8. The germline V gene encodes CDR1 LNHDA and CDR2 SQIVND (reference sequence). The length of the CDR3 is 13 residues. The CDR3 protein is CASKGTSGGTQYF. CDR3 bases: TGTGCCAGTAAGGGTACTAGCGGTGGGACCCAGTACTTC. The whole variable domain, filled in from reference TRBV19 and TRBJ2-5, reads DGGITQSPKYLFRKEGQNVTLSCEQNLNHDAMYWYRQDPGQGLRLIYYSQIVNDFQKGDIAEGYSVSREKKESFPLTVTSAQKNPTAFYLCASKGTSGGTQYFGPGTRLLVL.

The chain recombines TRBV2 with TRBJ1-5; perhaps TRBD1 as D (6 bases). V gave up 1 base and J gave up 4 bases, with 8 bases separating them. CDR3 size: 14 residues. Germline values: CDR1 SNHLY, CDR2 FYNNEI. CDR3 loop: CASSEGQANQPQHF. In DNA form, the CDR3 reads TGTGCCAGCAGTGAAGGACAGGCTAATCAGCCCCAGCATTTT.

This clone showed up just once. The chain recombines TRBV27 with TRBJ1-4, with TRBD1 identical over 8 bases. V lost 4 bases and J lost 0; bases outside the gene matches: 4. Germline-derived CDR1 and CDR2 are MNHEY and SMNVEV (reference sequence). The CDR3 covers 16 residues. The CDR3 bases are TGTGCCAGCAGTTGGACAGGGATGGCAACTAATGAAAAACTGTTTTTT. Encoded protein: CASSWTGMATNEKLFF.

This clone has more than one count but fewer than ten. The CDR3 is CASSATGSGEKLFF. The CDR3 DNA is TGCGCCAGCAGCGCCACAGGGTCGGGTGAAAAACTGTTTTTT. The chain has TRBV5-1 and TRBJ1-4; D is possibly TRBD1 (6 bases). This CDR3 is 14 amino acids long. The germline gives CDR1 SGHRS, CDR2 YFSETQ. The V end lost 4 bases, the J end lost 7 bases, and 14 bases lay between the germline ends. Combining the CDR3 with reference TRBV5-1 and TRBJ1-4 gives the whole variable domain KAGVTQTPRYLIKTRGQQVTLSCSPISGHRSVSWYQQTPGQGLQFLFEYFSETQRNKGNFPGRFSGRQFSNSRSEMNVSTLELGDSALYLCASSATGSGEKLFFGSGTQLSVL.

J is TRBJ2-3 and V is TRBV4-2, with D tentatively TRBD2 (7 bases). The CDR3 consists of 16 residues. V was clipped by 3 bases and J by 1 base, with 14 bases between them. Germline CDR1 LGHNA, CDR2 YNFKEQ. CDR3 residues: CASSHRGGGGTDTQYF. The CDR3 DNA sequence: TGTGCCAGCAGCCATAGGGGAGGGGGGGGCACAGATACGCAGTATTTT.

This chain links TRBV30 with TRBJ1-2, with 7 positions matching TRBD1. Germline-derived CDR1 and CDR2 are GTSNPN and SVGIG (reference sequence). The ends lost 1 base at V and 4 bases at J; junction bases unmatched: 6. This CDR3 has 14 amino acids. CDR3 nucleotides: TGTGCCTGGAGTGCTTCCCGGGACAGCTATGGCTACACCTTC. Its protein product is CAWSASRDSYGYTF. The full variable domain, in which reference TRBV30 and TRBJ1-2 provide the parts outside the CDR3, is SQTIHQWPATLVQPVGSPLSLECTVEGTSNPNLYWYRQAAGRGLQLLFYSVGIGQISSEVPQNLSASRPQDRQFILSSKKLLLSDSGFYLCAWSASRDSYGYTFGSGTRLTVV.

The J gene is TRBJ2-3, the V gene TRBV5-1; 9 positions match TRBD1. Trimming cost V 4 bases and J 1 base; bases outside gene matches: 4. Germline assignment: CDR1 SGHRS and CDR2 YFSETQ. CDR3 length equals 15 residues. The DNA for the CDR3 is TGCGCCAGCAGCGTACAGGGGGCGCGCACAGATACGCAGTATTTT. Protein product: CASSVQGARTDTQYF. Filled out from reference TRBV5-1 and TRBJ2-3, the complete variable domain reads KAGVTQTPRYLIKTRGQQVTLSCSPISGHRSVSWYQQTPGQGLQFLFEYFSETQRNKGNFPGRFSGRQFSNSRSEMNVSTLELGDSALYLCASSVQGARTDTQYFGPGTRLTVL.

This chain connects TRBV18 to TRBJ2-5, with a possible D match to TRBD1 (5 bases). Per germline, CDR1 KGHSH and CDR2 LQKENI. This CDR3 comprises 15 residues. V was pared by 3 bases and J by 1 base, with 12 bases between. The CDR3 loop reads CASSPPRQIQETQYF. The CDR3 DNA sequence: TGTGCCAGCTCACCCCCCCGACAGATCCAAGAGACCCAGTACTTC.

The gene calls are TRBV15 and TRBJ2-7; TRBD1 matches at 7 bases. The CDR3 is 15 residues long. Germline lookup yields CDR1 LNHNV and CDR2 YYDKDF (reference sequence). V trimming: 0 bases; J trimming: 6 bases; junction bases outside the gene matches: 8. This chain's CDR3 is CATSRDRQGVGEQYF. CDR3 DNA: TGTGCCACCAGCAGAGATAGACAGGGAGTAGGCGAGCAGTACTTC. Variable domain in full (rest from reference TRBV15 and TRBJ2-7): DAMVIQNPRYQVTQFGKPVTLSCSQTLNHNVMYWYQQKSSQAPKLLFHYYDKDFNNEADTPDNFQSRRPNTSFCFLDIRSPGLGDTAMYLCATSRDRQGVGEQYFGPGTRLTVT.

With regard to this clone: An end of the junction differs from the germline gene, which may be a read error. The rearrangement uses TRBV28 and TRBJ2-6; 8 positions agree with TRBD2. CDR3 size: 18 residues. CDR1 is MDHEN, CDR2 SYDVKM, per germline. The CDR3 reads CASSLDQGPNRGGNVLTF. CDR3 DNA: TGTGCCAGCAGTTTAGATCAGGGACCTAACCGGGGGGGCAACGTCCTGACTTTC.

The CDR3 bases are TGTGCCAGCGTGAGCGTGGGCTCCTATAATTCACCCCTCCACTTT. It is translated as CASVSVGSYNSPLHF. The chain couples TRBV5-8 to TRBJ1-6; D not resolved. V lost 7 bases and J lost 0, with 11 bases in between. This CDR3 has 15 amino acids. CDR1 is SGHTS and CDR2 is YDEGEE in the germline V gene. Looking up the rest from reference TRBV5-8 and TRBJ1-6 gives the full variable domain: EAGVTQSPTHLIKTRGQQATLRCSPISGHTSVYWYQQALGLGLQFLLWYDEGEERNRGNFPPRFSGRQFPNYSSELNVNALELEDSALYLCASVSVGSYNSPLHFGNGTRLTVT.